This TCR beta chain was identified in a study of blood T cell repertoires in COVID-19. Study context: Samples representing acute and convalescent COVID-19 were sourced from the United States, Italy and Spain. Nucleic acid was either cDNA or gDNA, and it came from T cells, B-cell-depleted T cells, or PBMCs.

A Seattle source enrolled patients during active infection and followed them longitudinally. Authors' data handling: Cell counts per sample came from amplifying reference gene primers. Only in-frame clones appear in the TCRdb table, and some are missing; sequencing was by immunoSEQ multiplex PCR. V and J calls and clone size are as listed in that table; D and trimming were resolved from the DNA. The sample yields about 310,000 clones, around 91% seen once. Trimming took off 3 bases at V and 6 bases at J, with 14 bases between the two ends. CDR1 and CDR2 (germline): LNHDA, SQIVND (reference sequence). The CDR3 is 15 residues long.

Sequencing used peripheral blood. This chain joins TRBV19 and TRBJ2-2, with D possibly TRBD1 on 7 matching bases. This sequence originates from a woman aged 40 to 55 with COVID-19, enrolled during active disease. CDR3 region: CASSMTRGAAGELFF. In nucleotides, the CDR3 is TGTGCCAGTAGTATGACCAGGGGGGCGGCCGGGGAGCTGTTTTTT.